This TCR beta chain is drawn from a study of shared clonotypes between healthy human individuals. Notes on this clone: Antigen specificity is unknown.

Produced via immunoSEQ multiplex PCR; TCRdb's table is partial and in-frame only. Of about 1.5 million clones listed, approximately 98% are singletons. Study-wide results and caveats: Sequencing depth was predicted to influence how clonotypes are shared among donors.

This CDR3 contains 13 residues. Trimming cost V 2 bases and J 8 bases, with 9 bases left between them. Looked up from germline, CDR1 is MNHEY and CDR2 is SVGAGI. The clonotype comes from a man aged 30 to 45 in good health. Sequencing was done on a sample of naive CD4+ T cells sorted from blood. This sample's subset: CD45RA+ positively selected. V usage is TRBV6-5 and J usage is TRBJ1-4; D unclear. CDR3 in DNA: TGTGCCAGCAGTTACCTGGCAAGAGAAAAACTGTTTTTT. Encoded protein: CASSYLAREKLFF.